The rows below give T cell receptor beta chains drawn from one sample of a study of blood T cell repertoires in COVID-19. Here immunoSEQ multiplex PCR was the method, and the copy in TCRdb shows in-frame clones only, minus some. The profile covers 150,000 to 200,000 clones, with around four fifths appearing a single time and roughly 8% taken by the ten largest. The sequencing sample was made of peripheral blood. Receptor source: a man aged 40-49 years who had recovered from COVID-19. Each CDR3 is given with its conserved first and last residue. D genes are given only for firm matches.

j_gene	d_gene	v_gene	CDR3aa	CDR3nt
TRBJ2-3	.	TRBV9	CASSPSVSPSQQYF	TGTGCCAGCAGCCCTTCGGTCTCCCCAAGCCAGCAGTATTTT
TRBJ2-3	.	TRBV7-9	CASSPSPGTTVGTDTQYF	TGTGCCAGCAGCCCGAGCCCCGGGACAACAGTTGGCACAGATACGCAGTATTTT
TRBJ1-6	.	TRBV27	CASSLSGNSPLHF	TGTGCCAGCAGTTTAAGCGGGAATTCACCCCTCCACTTT
TRBJ2-3	.	TRBV7-9	CASSLQGTYTDTQYF	TGTGCCAGCAGTCTACAGGGGACTTACACAGATACGCAGTATTTT
TRBJ1-2	.	TRBV6-2/TRBV6-3	CASSYSLGWGYTF	TGTGCCAGCAGTTACTCGCTGGGCTGGGGCTACACCTTC
TRBJ1-1	.	TRBV28	CASSLRLQGGTEAFF	TGTGCCAGCAGTTTGAGACTACAGGGCGGGACTGAAGCTTTCTTT
TRBJ1-2	.	TRBV19	CASSIGGGTLGNYGYTF	TGTGCCAGTAGTATAGGAGGAGGGACCCTAGGAAACTATGGCTACACCTTC
TRBJ2-1	TRBD1	TRBV4-3	CASSQNLGTGGMYNEQFF	TGCGCCAGCAGCCAAAATTTGGGGACAGGGGGCATGTACAATGAGCAGTTCTTC
TRBJ1-1	.	TRBV27	CASQAGTTEAFF	TGTGCCAGTCAAGCCGGGACAACTGAAGCTTTCTTT
TRBJ1-2	TRBD1	TRBV27	CASRGTGTNYGYTF	TGTGCCAGCAGGGGGACAGGGACTAACTATGGCTACACCTTC